This T cell receptor (beta chain) was captured by sequencing in a study of T cells in tumors after PD-1 blockade. Overall study context: Patients had no prior checkpoint blockade, systemic immunosuppressants, or anti-cancer therapy within 4 weeks. Either cemiplimab 350 mg every 2 weeks or pembrolizumab 200 mg every 3 weeks was given. Whole-study findings and limits: Peripheral recruitment is suggested, as some novel exhausted tumor clones were in pre-treatment blood.

Germline V gene data show CDR1 as SGHNT and CDR2 as YYREEE (reference sequence). The CDR3 totals 16 residues. J lost 2 bases, V lost 0 bases, and 7 bases had no gene match. Details on this clone: Its target is not known.

Using immunoSEQ multiplex PCR, the repertoire was profiled, and TCRdb retains in-frame clones only, with some absent. The sample carries over 12,000 clones, roughly 87% recorded once. This TCR was recovered from a human donor with basal cell carcinoma. The sequencing here drew on PBMCs, taken after anti-PD-1 treatment. The V and J genes are TRBV5-4 and TRBJ2-5; 7 nucleotides line up with TRBD2. The chain's CDR3 is CASSLDWTRDQETQYF. In nucleotides, the CDR3 is TGTGCCAGCAGCTTGGATTGGACTAGAGATCAAGAGACCCAGTACTTC.